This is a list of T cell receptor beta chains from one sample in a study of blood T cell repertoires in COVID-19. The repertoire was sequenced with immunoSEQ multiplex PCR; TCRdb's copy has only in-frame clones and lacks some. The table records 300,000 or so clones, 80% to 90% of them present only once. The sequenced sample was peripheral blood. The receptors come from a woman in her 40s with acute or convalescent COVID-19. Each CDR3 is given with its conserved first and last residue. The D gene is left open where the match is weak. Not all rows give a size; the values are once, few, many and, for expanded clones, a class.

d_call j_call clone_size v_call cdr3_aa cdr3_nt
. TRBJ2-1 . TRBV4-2 CASSQDERSYNEQFF TGTGCCAGCAGCCAAGATGAGAGGTCCTACAATGAGCAGTTCTTC
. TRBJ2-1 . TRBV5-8 CASIRSPLYNEQFF TGTGCCAGCATAAGGAGCCCCCTCTACAATGAGCAGTTCTTC
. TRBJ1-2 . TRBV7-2 CASSSDRFLIYGYTF TGTGCCAGCAGCTCCGACAGGTTCCTGATCTATGGCTACACCTTC
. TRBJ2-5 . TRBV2 CASSPQRRGAQETQYF TGTGCCAGCAGTCCACAGCGCAGGGGTGCACAAGAGACCCAGTACTTC
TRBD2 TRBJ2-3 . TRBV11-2 CASSYTSGGSTDTQYF TGTGCCAGCAGCTACACTAGCGGGGGGAGCACAGATACGCAGTATTTT
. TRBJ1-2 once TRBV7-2 CASSSFDASYGYTF TGTGCCAGCAGCTCCTTCGACGCTAGCTATGGCTACACCTTC
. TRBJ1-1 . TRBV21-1 CASSKAAKYTEAFF TGTGCCAGCAGCAAGGCGGCCAAGTACACTGAAGCTTTCTTT
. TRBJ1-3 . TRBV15 CATTDETLSGNTIYF TGTGCCACCACCGACGAGACACTCTCTGGAAACACCATATATTTT
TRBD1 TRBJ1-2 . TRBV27 CASSSGTGINYGYTF TGTGCCAGCAGTTCCGGGACAGGGATCAACTATGGCTACACCTTC
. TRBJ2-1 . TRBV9 CASSATYRARGHNEQFF TGTGCCAGCAGCGCTACCTACAGGGCCCGGGGACACAATGAGCAGTTCTTC
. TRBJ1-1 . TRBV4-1 CASSQVSGRGTEAFF TGCGCCAGCAGCCAAGTATCAGGGAGGGGCACTGAAGCTTTCTTT
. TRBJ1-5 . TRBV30 CAWSRMSNQPQHF TGTGCCTGGAGCAGGATGAGCAATCAGCCCCAGCATTTT
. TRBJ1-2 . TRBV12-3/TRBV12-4 CASSLNLGYTF TGTGCCAGCAGTTTAAACTTGGGCTACACCTTC
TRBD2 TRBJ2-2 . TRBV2 CASTGGGNTGELFF TGTGCCAGCACCGGGGGGGGGAACACCGGGGAGCTGTTTTTT
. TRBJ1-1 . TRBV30 CALAAWGQDNTEAFF TGTGCCCTAGCTGCTTGGGGGCAGGACAACACTGAAGCTTTCTTT
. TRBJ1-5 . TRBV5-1 CASSLAPGGRVNQPQHF TGCGCCAGCAGCTTGGCCCCGGGGGGCAGGGTCAATCAGCCCCAGCATTTT
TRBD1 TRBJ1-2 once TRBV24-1 CATSDPSTGAGYGYTF TGTGCCACCAGTGATCCCTCGACAGGGGCGGGCTATGGCTACACCTTC
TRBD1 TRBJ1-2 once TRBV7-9 CASSPSHIRTGINYGYTF TGTGCCAGCAGCCCCTCCCATATTCGGACAGGGATAAACTATGGCTACACCTTC